This T cell receptor (beta chain) was sequenced in a study of radiation and T cells in renal cell carcinoma. On this clone: The target antigen is unknown.

Using immunoSEQ multiplex PCR, the repertoire was profiled, and TCRdb retains in-frame clones only, with some absent. The sample lists about 150,000 clones; approximately 90% were seen once. Overall study findings and caveats: Top tumor clonotypes rose in blood 2 weeks post-radiation, then contracted. Pretreatment tumor biopsies were lacking, so baseline clonotypes are unknown.

Time point noted: baseline pretreatment blood. Documented treatment: 15 Gy SBRT to primary tumor, nephrectomy 4 weeks later. After SBRT, blood was collected at 2 and 4 weeks, plus baseline. Clear cell pathology was present in this patient's renal cell carcinoma. Trimming removed 3 bases from V and 7 bases from J; junction bases left unmatched: 3. This CDR3 spans 12 amino acids. The V gene's germline CDR1 is SGHVS and CDR2 FNYEAQ. The chain employs TRBV7-6 and TRBJ2-7, with TRBD1 identical over 7 bases. The TCR was taken from a woman aged 65 to 85 with renal cell carcinoma. Sequenced material: blood, taken from a patient whose treatment included radiotherapy and nephrectomy. CDR3 protein: CASSFAGGEQYF. The CDR3, as DNA: TGTGCCAGCAGCTTTGCAGGGGGTGAGCAGTACTTC.